This record concerns one T cell receptor (beta chain) sequence. Antigen unknown. The data were obtained in a study of shared clonotypes between healthy human individuals. Study in general: Each donor contributed plates that comprised three CD4 naive, three CD4 memory, two CD8 naive and one CD8 memory. General observations from the study: Large depth notwithstanding, sorted-subset sequencing proved incomplete by rarefaction. Among four donors, roughly 5% of naive CD4 clonotypes were found in common.

CD4+ cells underwent separation, giving CD45RA+ naive and CD45RA-negative memory subsets. The germline CDR1 and CDR2 sequences are MDHEN and SYDVKM. This CDR3 has 15 residues. Trimming took off 5 bases at V and 2 bases at J, with 10 bases between the two ends. The repertoire was sequenced with immunoSEQ multiplex PCR; TCRdb's copy has only in-frame clones and lacks some. The repertoire holds over 950,000 clones, with approximately 75% as singletons. This receptor was obtained from a man aged 18 to 29 in good health. Some clones in this sample may be carry-over from other donors' samples. Sequencing used memory CD4+ T cells from PBMCs. Subset denoted: CD45RA-negative fraction. This chain uses TRBV28 with TRBJ2-6, with a tentative D call TRBD1 (6 bases). CDR3 nucleotides: TGTGCCAGCAGTCCATACAGGGCTGGGGCCAACGTCCTGACTTTC. Its protein is CASSPYRAGANVLTF.